This record covers a single TCR beta chain. Antigen: not known. The entry originates in a study of brain T cells in children with intractable seizures. Study-wide results and caveats: Clones missing pre-surgery may reflect undersampling of that blood sample.

The germline CDR1 and CDR2 sequences are MNHNS and SASEGT. The CDR3 length is 13 residues. V was cut by 7 bases and J by 7 bases, with 14 bases left in between. Specified time point: blood from clinic visit 5 months post-surgery; TSC patient then seizure free. Surgery cases with the highest brain T cell transcript signatures were chosen for sequencing. Patients received at least one anti-epileptic drug before surgery. The method was immunoSEQ multiplex PCR; TCRdb's version includes in-frame clones alone and lacks a portion of them. Found here are under 400,000 clones, roughly 93% of them singletons; the top ten hold 5.7%.

The sequence derives from a boy in the first two years of life with tuberous sclerosis and intractable seizures. The sample was peripheral blood, taken roughly 5 months after surgery. The chain employs TRBV6-1 and TRBJ2-1, with D tentatively TRBD2 (6 bases). CDR3 residues: CASKVGGWNEQFF. The CDR3 nucleotides are TGTGCCAGCAAGGTGGGAGGTTGGAATGAGCAGTTCTTC.